This is a list of T cell receptor beta chains from one sample in a study of blood T cell repertoires in COVID-19. TCRdb's copy holds only in-frame clones and misses some; the assay was immunoSEQ multiplex PCR. Counted here are about 210,000 clones, about 83% occurring once; the ten biggest clones make up approximately 7.4%. Sequencing was done on a sample of peripheral blood. All receptors derive from a woman aged 45-65 years with acute or convalescent COVID-19. The conserved cysteine and the conserved F or W are not part of the CDR3 here. The order of the fields is V gene, J gene, CDR3 length, CDR3 protein.

v_gene: TRBV7-3
j_gene: TRBJ1-1
len: 11
CDR3aa: ASSLSGRTEAF

v_gene: TRBV20-1
j_gene: TRBJ2-1
len: 9
CDR3aa: SAQLWNEQF

v_gene: TRBV10-3
j_gene: TRBJ2-3
len: 12
CDR3aa: AISGGRSTDTQY

v_gene: TRBV10-3
j_gene: TRBJ2-5
len: 11
CDR3aa: AISPEGAETQY

v_gene: TRBV7-6
j_gene: TRBJ2-2
len: 12
CDR3aa: ASSLGRGAGELF

v_gene: TRBV6-6
j_gene: TRBJ1-5
len: 12
CDR3aa: ASSTGLGSQPQH

v_gene: TRBV11-2
j_gene: TRBJ1-1
len: 12
CDR3aa: ASSLKAGNTEAF

v_gene: TRBV10-1
j_gene: TRBJ2-1
len: 14
CDR3aa: ASSKSTGTSFREQF

v_gene: TRBV9
j_gene: TRBJ2-1
len: 16
CDR3aa: ASSARSEPGTGFNEQF

v_gene: TRBV18
j_gene: TRBJ2-7
len: 12
CDR3aa: ASSPGQGYYEQY

v_gene: TRBV5-1
j_gene: TRBJ2-2
len: 15
CDR3aa: ASSLPRGAGVTGELF

v_gene: TRBV2
j_gene: TRBJ1-2
len: 10
CDR3aa: ASSAGDHGYT

v_gene: TRBV27
j_gene: TRBJ2-7
len: 15
CDR3aa: ASSCPLGHSLSYEQY

v_gene: TRBV5-1
j_gene: TRBJ2-7
len: 10
CDR3aa: ASSLAPYEQY

v_gene: TRBV10-3
j_gene: TRBJ2-1
len: 12
CDR3aa: AIRGQGASNEQF

v_gene: TRBV7-2
j_gene: TRBJ2-1
len: 12
CDR3aa: ASNRLAVYNEQF

v_gene: TRBV9
j_gene: TRBJ2-7
len: 13
CDR3aa: ASSVGGDSSYEQY

v_gene: TRBV29-1
j_gene: TRBJ2-5
len: 10
CDR3aa: SVAGIRETQY

v_gene: TRBV6-5
j_gene: TRBJ2-3
len: 13
CDR3aa: ASRKLDRVADTQY

v_gene: TRBV7-2
j_gene: TRBJ2-1
len: 14
CDR3aa: ASNPTRTSGHNEQF

v_gene: TRBV28
j_gene: TRBJ2-1
len: 14
CDR3aa: ASSLGVSGPYNEQF

v_gene: TRBV18
j_gene: TRBJ2-2
len: 11
CDR3aa: ASSPFPTGELF

v_gene: TRBV7-9
j_gene: TRBJ2-2
len: 15
CDR3aa: ASSLRNRERGTGELF

v_gene: TRBV12-5
j_gene: TRBJ1-5
len: 12
CDR3aa: ASALDTSDQPQH

v_gene: TRBV5-6
j_gene: TRBJ2-7
len: 11
CDR3aa: ASSPGWAGGQY